The entry below describes one T cell receptor (beta chain). Some clones are missing from TCRdb's copy, which holds only in-frame ones; the method was immunoSEQ multiplex PCR. This table has 2,500,000 or so clones, around nine tenths appearing once. The data were taken from a study of shared clonotypes between healthy human individuals. This CDR3 region has 14 residues. Germline CDR1 is SEHNR and CDR2 is FQNEAQ (reference sequence). With 6 bases removed from V and 3 bases from J, the gap between germline ends came to 12 bases. The receptor was derived from a man aged 18 to 30 in good health. The sequenced sample consisted of naive CD4+ T cells sorted from blood. Subset in this sample: CD45RA+ positively selected. The chain uses TRBV7-9 and TRBJ1-5, with D unresolved. The CDR3 is CASSDNSVNQPQHF. The CDR3 DNA reads as TGTGCCAGCAGTGATAACAGTGTCAATCAGCCCCAGCATTTT. The full variable domain, completed using reference TRBV7-9 and TRBJ1-5, is DTGVSQNPRHKITKRGQNVTFRCDPISEHNRLYWYRQTLGQGPEFLTYFQNEAQLEKSRLLSDRFSAERPKGSFSTLEIQRTEQGDSAMYLCASSDNSVNQPQHFGDGTRLSIL.